Described below is a single TCR beta chain sequence and its context. Its antigen is not known. Looked up from germline, CDR1 is GTSNPN and CDR2 is SVGIG (reference sequence). The germline V and J ends were trimmed by 2 bases and 5 bases, with 10 bases remaining between them. There are 13 residues in the CDR3. This sample was taken from a study of lymphopenia after photon versus proton radiotherapy. Broader study findings: Post-nadir diversity loss with photons came from oligoclonal expansion, particularly CD8+ Temra cells. Proton therapy kept repertoires fairly stable, unlike photons, which gained effector/memory cells.

Assay: immunoSEQ multiplex PCR; the TCRdb copy retains only in-frame clones and omits some. The repertoire includes around 55,000 clones, 84% of them detected once, and about 1.9% sits in the top ten. The V gene is TRBV30, the J gene TRBJ1-5, with a tentative D call TRBD1 (5 bases). The material was peripheral blood, obtained from a patient treated with proton-based radiotherapy. The sequence was collected from a man aged 55 to 70 with pancreatic cancer. The CDR3 region is CAWSFGADQPQHF. Written as DNA, the CDR3 is TGTGCCTGGAGTTTCGGGGCCGATCAGCCCCAGCATTTT. Full variable domain (remainder filled in from reference TRBV30 and TRBJ1-5): SQTIHQWPATLVQPVGSPLSLECTVEGTSNPNLYWYRQAAGRGLQLLFYSVGIGQISSEVPQNLSASRPQDRQFILSSKKLLLSDSGFYLCAWSFGADQPQHFGDGTRLSIL.